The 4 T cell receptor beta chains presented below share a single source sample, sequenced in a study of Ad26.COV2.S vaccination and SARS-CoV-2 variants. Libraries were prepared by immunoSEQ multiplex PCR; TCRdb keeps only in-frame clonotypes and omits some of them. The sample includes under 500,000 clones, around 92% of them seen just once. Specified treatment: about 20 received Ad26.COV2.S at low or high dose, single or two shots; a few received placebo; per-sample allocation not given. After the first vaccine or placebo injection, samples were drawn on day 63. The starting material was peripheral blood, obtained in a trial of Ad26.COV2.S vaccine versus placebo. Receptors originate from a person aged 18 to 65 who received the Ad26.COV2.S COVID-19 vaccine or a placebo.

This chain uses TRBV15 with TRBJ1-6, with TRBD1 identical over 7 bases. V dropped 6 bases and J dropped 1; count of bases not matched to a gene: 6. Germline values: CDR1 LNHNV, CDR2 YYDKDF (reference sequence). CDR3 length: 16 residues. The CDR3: CATSPDRASYNSPLHF. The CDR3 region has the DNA TGTGCCACCAGTCCCGACAGGGCGTCCTATAATTCACCCCTCCACTTT. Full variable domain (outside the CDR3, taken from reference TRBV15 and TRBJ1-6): DAMVIQNPRYQVTQFGKPVTLSCSQTLNHNVMYWYQQKSSQAPKLLFHYYDKDFNNEADTPDNFQSRRPNTSFCFLDIRSPGLGDTAMYLCATSPDRASYNSPLHFGNGTRLTVT.

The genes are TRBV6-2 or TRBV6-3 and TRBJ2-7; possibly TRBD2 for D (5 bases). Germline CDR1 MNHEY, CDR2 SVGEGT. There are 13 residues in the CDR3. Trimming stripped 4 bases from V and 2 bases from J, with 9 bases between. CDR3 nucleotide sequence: TGTGCCAGCAGTTTTGCACTAGCCTACGAGCAGTACTTC. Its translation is CASSFALAYEQYF.

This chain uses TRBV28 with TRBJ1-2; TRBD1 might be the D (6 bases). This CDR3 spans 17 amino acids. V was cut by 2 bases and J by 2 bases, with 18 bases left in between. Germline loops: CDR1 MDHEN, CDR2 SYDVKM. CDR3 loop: CASSLETGFGTNYGYTF. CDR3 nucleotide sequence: TGTGCCAGCAGTTTAGAAACAGGGTTCGGGACAAACTATGGCTACACCTTC.

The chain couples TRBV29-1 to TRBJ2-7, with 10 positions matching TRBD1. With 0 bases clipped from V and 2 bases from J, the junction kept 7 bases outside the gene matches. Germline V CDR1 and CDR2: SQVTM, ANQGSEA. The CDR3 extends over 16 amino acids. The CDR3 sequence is CSVEDPGQGIPYEQYF. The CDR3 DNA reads TGCAGCGTTGAAGATCCGGGACAGGGGATCCCCTACGAGCAGTACTTC.